Here is one TCR beta chain with its context. CDR1 SGHVS and CDR2 FNYEAQ come from the germline V gene. J was trimmed by 10 bases and V by 4 bases; bases with no gene match: 13. The CDR3 length is 16 residues. The data originate from a study of blood T cell repertoires in COVID-19. Study as a whole: Sample material is recorded as cDNA or gDNA derived from T cells, B-cell-depleted T cells, or PBMCs.

As handled by the study authors: Estimation of nucleated cell counts relied on the amplification of reference gene primers. The data were produced by immunoSEQ multiplex PCR, yet TCRdb's version contains in-frame clones alone and is incomplete. From that table come the V and J calls and clone size; the DNA was used to work out D and trimming. The repertoire holds some 99,000 clones, approximately 81% seen once, with about 10% in the top ten. This TCR came from a woman older than 75 with acute or convalescent COVID-19. The specimen sequenced was peripheral blood. The chain is built from TRBV7-6 and TRBJ1-4; 9 nucleotides match TRBD1. CDR3 region: CASSSNRGPRFGKLFF. The CDR3, as DNA: TGTGCCAGCAGCTCAAACAGGGGGCCCCGTTTCGGAAAACTGTTTTTT.